The clone carrying this TCR beta chain was counted many times. Its specificity is not known. The data belong to a study of T cell repertoires in cytomegalovirus infection. About the research overall: Public TCR beta signatures provided an indication of both CMV infection and a matching HLA type. Study-wide results and limits: HLA-C-restricted TCR beta clonotypes specific for CMV led the ex vivo response.

Via MiXCR, TCRdb re-called the reads, giving one row per CDR3 protein. Of roughly 920,000 distinct CDR3 sequences in the sample, around 32% were seen once. Specimen: cultured CD8+ T cells from PBMCs, collected from culture after CMV antigen stimulation. This clonotype was sampled from a human donor in good health (CMV status not recorded). Some clones in this sample may be carry-over from other donors' samples.

CDR3 residues: CASSLATSGGYTDTQYF. The CDR3, as DNA: TGTGCCAGCAGCTTAGCTACTAGCGGGGGATACACAGATACGCAGTATTTT. V usage is TRBV7-2 and J usage is TRBJ2-3; 11 nucleotides agree with TRBD2. Germline V CDR1 and CDR2: SGHTA, FQGNSA. The CDR3 extends over 17 amino acids. V dropped 0 bases and J dropped 2; count of bases not matched to a gene: 4.